This T cell receptor (beta chain) was identified during a study of blood T cell repertoires in COVID-19. Study-wide context: PBMCs, B-cell-depleted T cells, or T cells provided the cDNA or gDNA that made up the material.

TCRdb's copy holds only in-frame clones and misses some; the assay was immunoSEQ multiplex PCR. The sample shows approximately 140,000 clones, 70% to 90% of them seen only once. The CDR3 has 14 amino acids. Between the trimmed V and J ends, which lost 6 bases and 2 bases, there was a span of 11 bases. CDR1 and CDR2 from the germline V gene are MNHEY and SVGAGI. This receptor was identified in a woman aged 60-75 years with COVID-19, enrolled during active disease. V is TRBV6-5 and J is TRBJ1-5, with D maybe TRBD1 (6 bases). The sample comprised peripheral blood. The DNA for the CDR3 is TGTGCCAGCAGCCAGGGGAGTCGCAATCAGCCCCAGCATTTT. Protein sequence: CASSQGSRNQPQHF.